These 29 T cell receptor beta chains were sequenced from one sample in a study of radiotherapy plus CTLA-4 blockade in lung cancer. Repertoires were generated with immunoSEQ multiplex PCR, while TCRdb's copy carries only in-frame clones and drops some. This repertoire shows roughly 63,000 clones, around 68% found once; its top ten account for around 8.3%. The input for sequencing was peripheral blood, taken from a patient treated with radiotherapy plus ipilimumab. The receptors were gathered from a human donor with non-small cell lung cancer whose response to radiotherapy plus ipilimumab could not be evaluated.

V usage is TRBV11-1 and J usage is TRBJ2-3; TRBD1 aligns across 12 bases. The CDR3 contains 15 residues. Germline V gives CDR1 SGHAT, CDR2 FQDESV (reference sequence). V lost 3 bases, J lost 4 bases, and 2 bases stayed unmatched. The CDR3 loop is CASSFGTGGPDTQYF. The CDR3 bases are TGTGCCAGCAGCTTCGGGACAGGGGGCCCAGATACGCAGTATTTT.

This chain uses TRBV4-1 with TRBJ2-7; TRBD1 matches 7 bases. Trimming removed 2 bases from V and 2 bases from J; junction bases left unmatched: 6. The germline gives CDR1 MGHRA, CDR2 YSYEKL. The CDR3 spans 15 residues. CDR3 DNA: TGCGCCAGCAGCCAAACAGGGGTTAATACCTACGAGCAGTACTTC. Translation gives CASSQTGVNTYEQYF.

The CDR3 sequence is CASSHLTAYNEQFF. The CDR3 nucleotides are TGCGCCAGCAGCCACCTGACAGCCTACAATGAGCAGTTCTTC. The chain carries TRBV4-1 and TRBJ2-1; D possibly corresponds to TRBD1 (5 bases). The germline gives CDR1 MGHRA, CDR2 YSYEKL. CDR3 length: 14 amino acids. The ends were cut back, 3 bases at V and 2 bases at J, with 8 bases in the middle.

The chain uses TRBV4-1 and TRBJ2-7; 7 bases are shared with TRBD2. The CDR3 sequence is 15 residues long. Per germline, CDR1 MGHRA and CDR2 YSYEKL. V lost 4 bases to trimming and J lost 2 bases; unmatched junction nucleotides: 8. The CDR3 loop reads CASSPLPSGAYEQYF. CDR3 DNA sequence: TGCGCCAGCAGCCCCCTCCCCAGCGGGGCCTACGAGCAGTACTTC.

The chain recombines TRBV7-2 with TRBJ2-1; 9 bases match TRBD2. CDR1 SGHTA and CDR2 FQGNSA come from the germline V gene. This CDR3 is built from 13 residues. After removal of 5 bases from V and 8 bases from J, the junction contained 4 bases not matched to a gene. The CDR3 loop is CASSLRTSDEQFF. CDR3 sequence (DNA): TGTGCCAGCAGCCTTCGGACTAGCGATGAGCAGTTCTTC.

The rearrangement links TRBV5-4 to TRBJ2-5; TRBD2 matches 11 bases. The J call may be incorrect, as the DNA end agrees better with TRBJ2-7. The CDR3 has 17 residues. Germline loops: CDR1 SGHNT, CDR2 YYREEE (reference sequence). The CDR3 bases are TGTGCCAGCAGCACCGTCCCTAGCGGGGGGCTTTTAAGCGAGCAGTACTTC. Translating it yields CASSTVPSGGLLSEQYF.

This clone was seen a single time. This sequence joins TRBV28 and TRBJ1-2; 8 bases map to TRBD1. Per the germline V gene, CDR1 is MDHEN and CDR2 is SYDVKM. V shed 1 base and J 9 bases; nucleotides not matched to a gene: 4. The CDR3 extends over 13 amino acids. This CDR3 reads CASSLLGTGSYTF. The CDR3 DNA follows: TGTGCCAGCAGTTTATTGGGGACAGGTAGCTACACCTTC.

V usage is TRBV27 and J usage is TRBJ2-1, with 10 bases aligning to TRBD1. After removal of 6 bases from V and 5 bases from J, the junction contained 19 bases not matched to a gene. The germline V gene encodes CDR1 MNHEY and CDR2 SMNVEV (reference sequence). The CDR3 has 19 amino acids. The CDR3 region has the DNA TGTGCCAGCAGCCCCTTACCGGGACAGGGGCCGATTTTCAACAATGAGCAGTTCTTC. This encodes CASSPLPGQGPIFNNEQFF.

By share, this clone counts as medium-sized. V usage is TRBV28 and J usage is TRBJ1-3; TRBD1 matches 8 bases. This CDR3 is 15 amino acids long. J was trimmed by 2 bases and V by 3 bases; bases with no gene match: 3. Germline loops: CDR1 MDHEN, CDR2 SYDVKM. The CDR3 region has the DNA TGTGCCAGCAGTTTGCCACAGGGGGCTGGAAACACCATATATTTT. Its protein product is CASSLPQGAGNTIYF.

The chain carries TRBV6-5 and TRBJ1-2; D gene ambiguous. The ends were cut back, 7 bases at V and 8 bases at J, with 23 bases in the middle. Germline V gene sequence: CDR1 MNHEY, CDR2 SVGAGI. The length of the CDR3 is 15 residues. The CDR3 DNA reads TGTGCCAGCACTCCCGACCTCGCCCTAGTGTCGGGCTACACCTTC. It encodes CASTPDLALVSGYTF.

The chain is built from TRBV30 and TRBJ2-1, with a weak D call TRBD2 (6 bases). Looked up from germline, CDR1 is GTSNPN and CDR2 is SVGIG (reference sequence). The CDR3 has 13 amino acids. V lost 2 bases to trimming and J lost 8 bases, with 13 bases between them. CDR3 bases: TGTGCCTGGAGTTCGGCGGGGCCACATGAGCAGTTCTTC. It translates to CAWSSAGPHEQFF.

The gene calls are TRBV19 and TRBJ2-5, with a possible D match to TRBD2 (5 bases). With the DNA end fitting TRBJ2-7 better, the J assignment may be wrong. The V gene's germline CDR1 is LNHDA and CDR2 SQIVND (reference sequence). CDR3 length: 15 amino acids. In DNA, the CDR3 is TGTGCCAGTAGAGTGGGCGGGCCGAGCTCCTACGAGCAGTACTTC. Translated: CASRVGGPSSYEQYF.

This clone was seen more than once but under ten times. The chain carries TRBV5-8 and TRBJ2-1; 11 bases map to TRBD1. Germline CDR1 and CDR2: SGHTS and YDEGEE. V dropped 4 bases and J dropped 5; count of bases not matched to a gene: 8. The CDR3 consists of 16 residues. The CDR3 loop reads CASSPFGQGAHNEQFF. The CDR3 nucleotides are TGTGCCAGCAGCCCGTTTGGACAGGGGGCGCACAATGAGCAGTTCTTC.

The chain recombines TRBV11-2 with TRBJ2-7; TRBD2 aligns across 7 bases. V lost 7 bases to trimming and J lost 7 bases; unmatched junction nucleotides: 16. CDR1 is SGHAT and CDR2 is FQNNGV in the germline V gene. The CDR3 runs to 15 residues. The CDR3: CASTTQRDSYLEQYF. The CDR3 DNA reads TGTGCCAGCACGACCCAGCGGGACTCCTATTTGGAGCAGTACTTC.

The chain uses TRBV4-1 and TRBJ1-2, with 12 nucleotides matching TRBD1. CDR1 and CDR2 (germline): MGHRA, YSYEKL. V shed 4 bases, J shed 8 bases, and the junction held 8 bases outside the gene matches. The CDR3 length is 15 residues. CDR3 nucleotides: TGCGCCAGCAGCCTTCCGGGACAGGGGGCGGGAGGCTACACCTTC. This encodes CASSLPGQGAGGYTF.

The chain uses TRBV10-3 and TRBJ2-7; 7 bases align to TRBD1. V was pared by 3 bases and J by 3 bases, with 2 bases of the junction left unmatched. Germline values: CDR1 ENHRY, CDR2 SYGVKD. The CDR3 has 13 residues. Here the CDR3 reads CAISEQGLYEQYF. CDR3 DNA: TGTGCCATCAGTGAACAGGGGCTCTACGAGCAGTACTTC.

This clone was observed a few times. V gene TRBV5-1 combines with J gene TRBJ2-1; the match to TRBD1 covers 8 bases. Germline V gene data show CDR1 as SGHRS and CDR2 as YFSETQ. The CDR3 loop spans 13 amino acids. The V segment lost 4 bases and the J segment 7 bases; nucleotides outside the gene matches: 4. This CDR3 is CASSPNRGNEQFF. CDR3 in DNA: TGCGCCAGCAGCCCGAACAGGGGGAATGAGCAGTTCTTC.

The CDR3 is CASSLWGVMGDEQFF. DNA for the CDR3: TGTGCCAGCAGTTTATGGGGGGTTATGGGAGATGAGCAGTTCTTC. The chain recombines TRBV27 with TRBJ2-1; tentatively, D is TRBD2 (6 bases). Trimming stripped 1 base from V and 8 bases from J, with 15 bases between. Germline CDR1 is MNHEY and CDR2 is SMNVEV (reference sequence). CDR3 length: 15 amino acids.

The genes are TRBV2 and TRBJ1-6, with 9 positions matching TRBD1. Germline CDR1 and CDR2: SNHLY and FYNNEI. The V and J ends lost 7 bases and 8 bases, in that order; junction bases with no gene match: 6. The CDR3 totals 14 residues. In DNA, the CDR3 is TGTGCCAGCATAAGGGGACAGGGTTATTCACCCCTCCACTTT. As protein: CASIRGQGYSPLHF.

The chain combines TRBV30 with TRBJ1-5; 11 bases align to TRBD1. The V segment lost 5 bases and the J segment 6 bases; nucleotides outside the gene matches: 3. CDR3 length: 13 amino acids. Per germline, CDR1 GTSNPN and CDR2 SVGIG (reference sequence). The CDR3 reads CAWGGQGVQPQHF. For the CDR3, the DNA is TGTGCCTGGGGGGGACAGGGGGTTCAGCCCCAGCATTTT.

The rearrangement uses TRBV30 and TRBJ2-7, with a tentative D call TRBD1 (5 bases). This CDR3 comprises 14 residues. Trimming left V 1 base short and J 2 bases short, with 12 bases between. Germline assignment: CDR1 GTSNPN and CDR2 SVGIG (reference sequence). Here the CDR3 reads CAWSGPGSAYEQYF. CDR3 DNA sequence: TGTGCCTGGAGTGGGCCAGGGTCGGCCTACGAGCAGTACTTC.

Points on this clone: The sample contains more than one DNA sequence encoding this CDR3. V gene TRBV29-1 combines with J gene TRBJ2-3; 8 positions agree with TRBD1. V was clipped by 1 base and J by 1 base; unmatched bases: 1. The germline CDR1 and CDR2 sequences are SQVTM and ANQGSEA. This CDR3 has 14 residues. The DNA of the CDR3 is TGCAGCGTTGAAGTGGACAGGGGCACAGATACGCAGTATTTT. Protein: CSVEVDRGTDTQYF.

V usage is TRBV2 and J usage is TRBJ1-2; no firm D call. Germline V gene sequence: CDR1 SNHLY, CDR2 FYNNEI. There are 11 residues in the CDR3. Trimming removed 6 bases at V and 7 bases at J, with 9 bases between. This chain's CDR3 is CASSALSGYTF. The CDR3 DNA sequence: TGTGCCAGCAGCGCTTTGAGTGGCTACACCTTC.

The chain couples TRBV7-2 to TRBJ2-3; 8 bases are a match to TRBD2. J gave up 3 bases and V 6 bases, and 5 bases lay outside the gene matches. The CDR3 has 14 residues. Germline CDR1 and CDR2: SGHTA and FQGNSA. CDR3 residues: CASSRTSGTDTQYF. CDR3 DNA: TGTGCCAGCAGTCGCACTAGCGGAACAGATACGCAGTATTTT.

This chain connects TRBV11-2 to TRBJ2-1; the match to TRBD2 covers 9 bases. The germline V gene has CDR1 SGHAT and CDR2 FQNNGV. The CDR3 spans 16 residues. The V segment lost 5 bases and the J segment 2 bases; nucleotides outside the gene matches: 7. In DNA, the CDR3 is TGTGCCAGCAGCCTATCCTTAGCGGGGGCCTACAATGAGCAGTTCTTC. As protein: CASSLSLAGAYNEQFF.

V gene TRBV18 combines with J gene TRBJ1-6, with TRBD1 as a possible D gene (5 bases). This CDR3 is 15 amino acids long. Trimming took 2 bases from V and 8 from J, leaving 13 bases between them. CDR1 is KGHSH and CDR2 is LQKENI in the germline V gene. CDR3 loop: CASSPDSVGDSPLHF. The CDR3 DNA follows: TGTGCCAGCTCACCAGACAGTGTAGGGGATTCACCCCTCCACTTT.

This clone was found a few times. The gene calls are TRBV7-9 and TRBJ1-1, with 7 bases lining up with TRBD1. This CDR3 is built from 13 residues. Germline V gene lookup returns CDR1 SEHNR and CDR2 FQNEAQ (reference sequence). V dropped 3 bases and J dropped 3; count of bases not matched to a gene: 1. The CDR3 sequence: CASSFQGDTEAFF. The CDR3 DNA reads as TGTGCCAGCAGCTTTCAGGGGGACACTGAAGCTTTCTTT.

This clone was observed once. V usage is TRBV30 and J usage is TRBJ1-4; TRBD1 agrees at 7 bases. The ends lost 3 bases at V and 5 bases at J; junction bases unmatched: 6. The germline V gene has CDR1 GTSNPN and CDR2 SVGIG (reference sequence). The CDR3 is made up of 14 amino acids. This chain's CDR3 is CAWRPGQSNEKLFF. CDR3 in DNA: TGTGCCTGGAGGCCGGGACAGAGCAATGAAAAACTGTTTTTT. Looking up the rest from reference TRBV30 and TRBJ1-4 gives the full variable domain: SQTIHQWPATLVQPVGSPLSLECTVEGTSNPNLYWYRQAAGRGLQLLFYSVGIGQISSEVPQNLSASRPQDRQFILSSKKLLLSDSGFYLCAWRPGQSNEKLFFGSGTQLSVL.

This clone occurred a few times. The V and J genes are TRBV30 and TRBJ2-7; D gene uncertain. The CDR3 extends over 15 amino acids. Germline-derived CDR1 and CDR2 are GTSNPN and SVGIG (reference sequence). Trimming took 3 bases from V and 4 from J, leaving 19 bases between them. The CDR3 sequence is CAWSPPGGGKYEQYF. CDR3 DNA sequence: TGTGCCTGGAGCCCTCCAGGTGGTGGAAAATACGAGCAGTACTTC.